This T cell receptor (beta chain) was recovered during a study of beta chain features in type 1 diabetes. Germline CDR1 GTSNPN, CDR2 SVGIG (reference sequence). The CDR3 contains 12 residues. Trimming took off 3 bases at V and 6 bases at J, with 11 bases between the two ends. Broader study findings: When Type 1 diabetes patients were examined, their TCRB CDR3s proved moderately but significantly shorter in all four CD4+ subsets. Highly expressing activated T cells could be over-counted with a cDNA template.

The whole isolated RNA underwent reverse transcription, so sequencing captured expressed TCRB transcripts. Method: immunoSEQ multiplex PCR; TCRdb's copy keeps in-frame clones and lacks some. The sample holds hundreds of thousands of clones; 11% to 15% are singletons and the top ten take under 8.5%. This clone was observed a few times. Its antigen remains unknown. This chain uses TRBV30 with TRBJ1-1; no reliable D call. The sequenced sample consisted of central memory CD4+ T cells from blood. The receptor was derived from a man aged 25-45 years in good health. The CDR3 DNA follows: TGTGCCTGGAGGCTGTCGTTGGCTGAAGCTTTCTTT. Amino acid sequence: CAWRLSLAEAFF.